These T cell receptor beta chains were read from a single sample in a study of beta chain features in type 1 diabetes. Assay: immunoSEQ multiplex PCR; the TCRdb copy retains only in-frame clones and omits some. The sample includes around 260,000 clones, roughly 20% of them seen just once. Sequenced: naive CD4+ T cells from blood. The receptors originated from a woman aged 40 to 50 with type 1 diabetes. Both conserved end residues are part of each CDR3. D genes are given only for firm matches. Size is stated for part of the rows, as once, few or many counts, or as a class when the clone is expanded.

TRBV7-9	-	TRBJ2-5	-	TGTGCCAGCAGCGTGGGACTTCTAGAGACCCAGTACTTC	CASSVGLLETQYF
TRBV14	few	TRBJ1-1	-	TGTGCCAGCAGCCCGCGCGGCGGGGCCGGGACTGAAGCTTTCTTT	CASSPRGGAGTEAFF
TRBV4-3	few	TRBJ1-2	-	TGCGCCAGCAGCCAAGACGTGGGAGTTAGCTATGGCTACACCTTC	CASSQDVGVSYGYTF
TRBV28	-	TRBJ2-3	-	TGTGCCAGCACCACCACGCGGACAGATACGCAGTATTTT	CASTTTRTDTQYF
TRBV6-1	-	TRBJ2-1	-	TGTGCCAGCATAAACAGCCTCTCCTACAATGAGCAGTTCTTC	CASINSLSYNEQFF
TRBV5-1	-	TRBJ2-1	TRBD2	TGCGCCAGCAGTTCGCAGGGACTAGGAGACGGTGAGCAGTTCTTC	CASSSQGLGDGEQFF
TRBV20-1	-	TRBJ2-5	-	TGCAGTGCTAGCCGAGAAGAGACCCAGTACTTC	CSASREETQYF
TRBV28	few	TRBJ2-1	-	TGTGCCAGCAGAGAAGGGGGGGCGCATGAGCAGTTCTTC	CASREGGAHEQFF
TRBV7-9	-	TRBJ1-2	-	TGTGCCAGCAGCTTCGGGACAAGATATGGCTACACCTTC	CASSFGTRYGYTF
TRBV2	-	TRBJ1-3	-	TGTGCCACCGGAGGACGATCTGGAAACACCATATATTTT	CATGGRSGNTIYF
TRBV14	few	TRBJ2-3	TRBD2	TGTGCCAGCAGTCCTTCACCGGGACTAATCACAGATACGCAGTATTTT	CASSPSPGLITDTQYF
TRBV18	-	TRBJ2-7	-	TGTGCCAGCTCACCTGGGACTTCGGGGGAGCAGTACTTC	CASSPGTSGEQYF
TRBV28	few	TRBJ1-2	TRBD1	TGTGCCAGCACTCTCATCGTATGGACAGGGCCTTTTAACTATGGCTACACCTTC	CASTLIVWTGPFNYGYTF
TRBV5-6	few	TRBJ2-5	TRBD1	TGTGCCAGCAGCCAGGGGACAGAGCAAGAGACCCAGTACTTC	CASSQGTEQETQYF
TRBV7-9	few	TRBJ2-7	TRBD1	TGTGCCAGCAGCATCGCGAACAGGGGCGAGCAGTACTTC	CASSIANRGEQYF
TRBV11-1	few	TRBJ2-5	-	TGTGCCAGCAGCTCCGGGAACCAAGAGACCCAGTACTTC	CASSSGNQETQYF
TRBV2	few	TRBJ2-7	-	TGTGCCAGCAGTGGAGGGCTTAACGAGCAGTACTTC	CASSGGLNEQYF
TRBV7-9	-	TRBJ1-1	-	TGTGCCAGCAGCTTAGAGCAGGCCTCGAAGGAAGCTTTCTTT	CASSLEQASKEAFF
TRBV27	few	TRBJ1-1	TRBD1	TGTGCCAGCAGATTGACAGGGCGACGCACTGAAGCTTTCTTT	CASRLTGRRTEAFF
TRBV9	-	TRBJ1-2	-	TGTGCCAGCAGCGTTGGACTGAGTCCGGATTTGGTAGGCTACACCTTC	CASSVGLSPDLVGYTF
TRBV7-3	-	TRBJ2-5	-	TGTGCCAGCAGCGGGGCTCAAGAGACCCAGTACTTC	CASSGAQETQYF
TRBV11-2	-	TRBJ2-7	TRBD2	TGTGCCAGCAGCTTATTTAGCGGGGGGGCCCCGTGGGCTTACGAGCAGTACTTC	CASSLFSGGAPWAYEQYF
TRBV11-2	-	TRBJ2-7	-	TGTGCCAGCAGCTTCCCGCGGGACGGGAGCTCCTACGAGCAGTACTTC	CASSFPRDGSSYEQYF
TRBV5-4	few	TRBJ2-5	TRBD1	TGTGCCAGCAGACCCCCGGGACAGGGCCTGGAGACCCAGTACTTC	CASRPPGQGLETQYF
TRBV11-2	few	TRBJ1-3	-	TGTGCCAGCAGCTTAGTAACAGCTGGAAACACCATATATTTT	CASSLVTAGNTIYF
TRBV5-1	few	TRBJ2-5	-	TGCGCCAGCAGAACGAGCGGAGGACAAGAGACCCAGTACTTC	CASRTSGGQETQYF
TRBV9	few	TRBJ1-1	-	TGTGCCAGCAGCTCCAGGACAGCGAACACTGAAGCTTTCTTT	CASSSRTANTEAFF
TRBV9	few	TRBJ1-4	TRBD1	TGTGCCAGCAGCATCTCTACCGGGACAGGGGAAAAACTGTTTTTT	CASSISTGTGEKLFF
TRBV5-4	-	TRBJ1-5	TRBD1	TGTGCCAGCAGCCCGGGGACAGGGGAGGCTCAGCCCCAGCATTTT	CASSPGTGEAQPQHF
TRBV28	-	TRBJ1-1	TRBD1	TGTGCCAGCAGAACAGGGGGCGAGGGGAACACTGAAGCTTTCTTT	CASRTGGEGNTEAFF
TRBV4-2	few	TRBJ2-5	-	TGTGCCAGCAGCCAAGCGGCAGGGTGGATTGAGACCCAGTACTTC	CASSQAAGWIETQYF
TRBV6-6	-	TRBJ1-2	TRBD1	TGTGCCAGCAGCCCCGACAGGGACTATGGCTACACCTTC	CASSPDRDYGYTF
TRBV27	few	TRBJ2-3	TRBD2	TGTGCCAGCAGACCCTTCGGGAGGGCCCCAGATACGCAGTATTTT	CASRPFGRAPDTQYF
TRBV7-2	-	TRBJ2-3	TRBD2	TGTGCCAGCAGCTTAAGACTAGCGGGCACAGATACGCAGTATTTT	CASSLRLAGTDTQYF
TRBV28	-	TRBJ2-5	TRBD2	TGTGCCAGCCAATATTGGGGACTAGCGGGAGGTCAAGAGACCCAGTACTTC	CASQYWGLAGGQETQYF
TRBV9	few	TRBJ2-3	-	TGTGCCAGCAGCCTCGGTCGCGCAGATACGCAGTATTTT	CASSLGRADTQYF
TRBV2	-	TRBJ1-1	-	TGTGCCAGCAGTGATCAGGCCAGCCTGGTCGAAGCTTTCTTT	CASSDQASLVEAFF
TRBV5-1	-	TRBJ1-4	-	TGCGCCAGCAGCTTGCGCCTTCAGTCCAAGAATGAAAAACTGTTTTTT	CASSLRLQSKNEKLFF
TRBV7-2	few	TRBJ2-1	TRBD2	TGTGCCAGCTTCGGGACTAGCGGTAATGAGCAGTTCTTC	CASFGTSGNEQFF
TRBV2	-	TRBJ2-2	TRBD2	TGTGCCAGCAGTGGAGAGCTAGCGGGCTCCGGGGAGCTGTTTTTT	CASSGELAGSGELFF
TRBV28	few	TRBJ1-1	TRBD1	TGTGCCAGCAGTCCTGGGACAGGGGGGGGTAAAGCTTTCTTT	CASSPGTGGGKAFF
TRBV6-6	few	TRBJ2-7	-	TGTGCCAGCAGCGCTAGGATGGAGCAGTACTTC	CASSARMEQYF
TRBV4-1	few	TRBJ1-2	-	TGCGCCAGCAGGCCAAGTAGGCAGGGGAACTATGGCTACACCTTC	CASRPSRQGNYGYTF
TRBV2	few	TRBJ2-5	-	TGTGCCAGCAGTGTGACCGGGGAGACCCAGTACTTC	CASSVTGETQYF
TRBV6-5	-	TRBJ2-5	TRBD2	TGTGCCAGCAGTTACAAAGGACTAGCGGGGGGAATGGCCCAGTACTTC	CASSYKGLAGGMAQYF
TRBV10-3	-	TRBJ2-5	TRBD1	TGTGCCACGGGACAGGTCCCCCCACAAGAGACCCAGTACTTC	CATGQVPPQETQYF
TRBV9	few	TRBJ1-2	-	TGTGCCAGCAGCGTCAGGGGCTATGGCTACACCTTC	CASSVRGYGYTF
TRBV28	-	TRBJ2-7	-	TGTGCCAGCATCTCAGGGCCGTCCTACGAGCAGTACTTC	CASISGPSYEQYF
TRBV29-1	-	TRBJ1-1	-	TGCAGCGTTACCGCCCCGGGGGGGTTCGAAACTGAAGCTTTCTTT	CSVTAPGGFETEAFF
TRBV6-5	-	TRBJ2-4	TRBD2	TGTGCCAGCAGTTCCAGAGGGAGGGTAAACATTCAGTACTTC	CASSSRGRVNIQYF
TRBV4-3	-	TRBJ1-2	-	TGCGCCAGCAGCCAAGGCCCAGGGGACTATGGCTACACCTTC	CASSQGPGDYGYTF
TRBV28	-	TRBJ2-6	-	TGTGCCAGCAGTTTACCAGGGCTTGGGGCCAACGTCCTGACTTTC	CASSLPGLGANVLTF
TRBV4-3	few	TRBJ2-2	TRBD1	TGCGCCAGCAGCCAACAAACAGGGGAAAACATCGGGGAGCTGTTTTTT	CASSQQTGENIGELFF
TRBV29-1	few	TRBJ2-1	TRBD2	TGCAGCGTTACTAGCGGGAGGGGCAGCTCCTACAATGAGCAGTTCTTC	CSVTSGRGSSYNEQFF